The 29 T cell receptor beta chains below come from one sample, sequenced in a study of blood T cell repertoires in COVID-19. Method: immunoSEQ multiplex PCR; TCRdb's copy keeps in-frame clones and lacks some. The sample shows 150,000 to 200,000 clones, around 73% of them seen only once. Sequenced input: PBMCs or T cells enriched from blood (not recorded which). The receptors stem from a woman aged 45 to 65 who had recovered from COVID-19.

V and J are TRBV9 and TRBJ2-5; maybe TRBD1 (6 bases). The CDR3 runs 16 residues. Per the germline V gene, CDR1 is SGDLS and CDR2 is YYNGEE. V lost 2 bases to trimming and J lost 5 bases, with 19 bases between them. In DNA form, the CDR3 reads TGTGCCAGCAGCGTCTCAATACAGGGTTCTATTGAGACCCAGTACTTC. This sequence encodes CASSVSIQGSIETQYF.

This chain connects TRBV7-2 to TRBJ2-5; D remains unclear. From germline, CDR1 is SGHTA and CDR2 FQGNSA. This CDR3 spans 14 amino acids. Trimming took off 2 bases at V and 1 base at J, with 8 bases between the two ends. This CDR3 is CASSLQATQETQYF. CDR3 nucleotide sequence: TGTGCCAGCAGCTTACAGGCCACCCAAGAGACCCAGTACTTC. The complete variable domain, with remaining parts taken from reference TRBV7-2 and TRBJ2-5, reads GAGVSQSPSNKVTEKGKDVELRCDPISGHTALYWYRQSLGQGLEFLIYFQGNSAPDKSGLPSDRFSAERTGGSVSTLTIQRTQQEDSAVYLCASSLQATQETQYFGPGTRLLVL.

The J gene is TRBJ1-5, the V gene TRBV12-3 or TRBV12-4, with a weak D call TRBD1 (5 bases). The CDR3 has 13 residues. Trimming cost V 1 base and J 6 bases, with 7 bases left between them. CDR3 bases: TGTGCCAGCAGTTTAGGCGGGACTCAGCCCCAGCATTTT. Protein: CASSLGGTQPQHF.

This chain uses TRBV18 with TRBJ1-5, with a possible D match to TRBD1 (5 bases). CDR1 is KGHSH and CDR2 is LQKENI in the germline V gene. The CDR3 sequence is 16 residues long. V lost 0 bases, J lost 9 bases, and 18 bases lay in between. CDR3 sequence: CASSPPGGAGQGPQHF. As DNA, the CDR3 is TGTGCCAGCTCACCACCAGGCGGGGCAGGGCAAGGGCCCCAGCATTTT.

The chain employs TRBV18 and TRBJ2-2; tentatively, D is TRBD2 (6 bases). V lost 6 bases to trimming and J lost 4 bases, with 15 bases between them. The CDR3 runs to 15 residues. Germline-derived CDR1 and CDR2 are KGHSH and LQKENI. DNA of the CDR3: TGTGCCAGCTCGCCAGAAGCGGGTCGCACCGGGGAGCTGTTTTTT. Residues: CASSPEAGRTGELFF.

This chain uses TRBV29-1 with TRBJ2-3, with no clear D. Per germline, CDR1 SQVTM and CDR2 ANQGSEA. The CDR3 totals 17 residues. V was pared by 7 bases and J by 3 bases, with 26 bases between. CDR3 region: CSAADGSLSPRTDTQYF. The CDR3 region has the DNA TGCAGCGCCGCTGATGGATCCCTTAGCCCCCGGACAGATACGCAGTATTTT.

The chain recombines TRBV3-1 (or the pseudogene TRBV3-2) with TRBJ1-4; 7 nucleotides agree with TRBD1. The V and J ends lost 2 bases and 5 bases, in that order; junction bases with no gene match: 5. Per the germline V gene, CDR1 is LGHDT and CDR2 is YNNKEL (reference sequence). This CDR3 region has 15 residues. The CDR3 protein is CASSQFGTANEKLFF. CDR3 nucleotides: TGTGCCAGCAGCCAATTCGGGACAGCGAATGAAAAACTGTTTTTT.

The CDR3 region has the DNA TGCGCCAGCACCCACGGGGGACCGACGGGAGAGACCCAGTACTTC. Translated: CASTHGGPTGETQYF. The rearrangement links TRBV5-1 to TRBJ2-5; tentative D call: TRBD2 (6 bases). The CDR3 totals 15 residues. Germline V gives CDR1 SGHRS, CDR2 YFSETQ. V lost 6 bases and J lost 4, with 19 bases in between. The whole variable domain, filled in from reference TRBV5-1 and TRBJ2-5, reads KAGVTQTPRYLIKTRGQQVTLSCSPISGHRSVSWYQQTPGQGLQFLFEYFSETQRNKGNFPGRFSGRQFSNSRSEMNVSTLELGDSALYLCASTHGGPTGETQYFGPGTRLLVL.

The rearrangement links TRBV28 to TRBJ1-2, with 7 bases matching TRBD1. This CDR3 region has 14 residues. Trimming at V came to 3 bases and at J to 8 bases, leaving 9 bases not matched to a gene. Looked up from germline, CDR1 is MDHEN and CDR2 is SYDVKM. The CDR3 spells CASSFPRQGRGYTF. As DNA, the CDR3 is TGTGCCAGCAGTTTTCCTCGACAGGGCCGGGGCTACACCTTC.

Details on this clone: Compared with germline, one end of the junction differs, possibly owing to a read error. This chain joins TRBV28 and TRBJ1-3, with a possible D match to TRBD1 (6 bases). CDR3 length: 12 amino acids. Germline CDR1 and CDR2: MDHEN and SYDVKM. CDR3 amino acids: CACRGEGNTIYF. In DNA, the CDR3 is TGTGCCTGCAGGGGAGAAGGAAACACCATATATTTT.

V is TRBV14 and J is TRBJ2-3; 13 nucleotides match TRBD2. The CDR3 covers 18 residues. Germline CDR1 reads SGHDN; CDR2 reads FVKESK. Unmatched junction bases numbered 6, after V lost 3 bases and J lost 0 bases. The CDR3 DNA reads as TGTGCCAGCAGCCAGGAAAGGACTAGCGGGAGTAGCACAGATACGCAGTATTTT. Amino acids: CASSQERTSGSSTDTQYF.

This sequence joins TRBV24-1 and TRBJ1-6, with 7 bases identical to TRBD1. The CDR3 is 18 amino acids. Germline CDR1 reads KGHDR; CDR2 reads SFDVKD. V lost 11 bases to trimming and J lost 5 bases; unmatched junction nucleotides: 20. The CDR3 region has the DNA TGTGCCATCTGCACGGGACAGCGTCCGGCACCACATAATTCACCCCTCCACTTT. Amino acids: CAICTGQRPAPHNSPLHF.

The rearrangement uses TRBV5-6 and TRBJ2-1; 7 positions agree with TRBD1. The germline V gene has CDR1 SGHDT and CDR2 YYEEEE. V shed 7 bases and J 6 bases; nucleotides not matched to a gene: 10. The CDR3 spans 14 residues. CDR3 amino acids: CASFQGEGLNEQFF. CDR3 nucleotide sequence: TGTGCCAGCTTTCAGGGGGAAGGCCTCAATGAGCAGTTCTTC.

The chain joins TRBV19 to TRBJ2-7; perhaps TRBD1 as D (7 bases). This CDR3 comprises 15 residues. The V end lost 5 bases, the J end lost 3 bases, and 17 bases lay between the germline ends. From germline, CDR1 is LNHDA and CDR2 SQIVND (reference sequence). Here the CDR3 reads CASSWGQGGFYEQYF. The CDR3, as DNA: TGTGCCAGTAGTTGGGGGCAGGGGGGATTCTACGAGCAGTACTTC.

The chain combines TRBV7-9 with TRBJ1-1; TRBD1 is a possible D gene (5 bases). CDR1 and CDR2 from the germline V gene are SEHNR and FQNEAQ (reference sequence). V was cut by 1 base and J by 5 bases, with 14 bases left in between. This CDR3 region has 15 residues. The CDR3 protein is CASSLVPGRETEAFF. As DNA, the CDR3 is TGTGCCAGCAGCTTAGTTCCAGGGAGGGAAACTGAAGCTTTCTTT.

This clone came up once. The chain employs TRBV2 and TRBJ2-1; tentatively, D is TRBD2 (6 bases). Germline CDR1 reads SNHLY; CDR2 reads FYNNEI. The CDR3 sequence is 12 residues long. Trimming removed 8 bases at V and 5 bases at J, with 10 bases between. CDR3 region: CASLTGDNEQFF. The CDR3 nucleotides read TGTGCCAGCCTTACGGGAGACAATGAGCAGTTCTTC.

The chain joins TRBV18 to TRBJ2-7, with 10 bases identical to TRBD1. The V and J ends lost 6 bases and 3 bases, in that order; junction bases with no gene match: 5. The CDR3 extends over 14 amino acids. Germline V gene data show CDR1 as KGHSH and CDR2 as LQKENI. The CDR3 DNA reads TGTGCCAGCTCGGCCGGGACAGGGGACTACGAGCAGTACTTC. Translation: CASSAGTGDYEQYF.

The chain employs TRBV11-2 and TRBJ1-3; 9 positions match TRBD1. The J segment lost 8 bases and the V segment lost 3 bases, leaving 5 bases of the junction unmatched. The CDR3 contains 14 residues. Per germline, CDR1 SGHAT and CDR2 FQNNGV. The CDR3, as DNA: TGTGCCAGCAGCTTGGGACAGGGAGGTGACACCATATATTTT. This translates into CASSLGQGGDTIYF.

The V gene is TRBV12-3 or TRBV12-4, the J gene TRBJ2-5, with TRBD1 matching over 8 bases. The V and J ends lost 5 bases and 6 bases, in that order; junction bases with no gene match: 5. CDR3 size: 13 residues. The CDR3 region has the DNA TGTGCCAGCAGTCGGACAGGGCTAAAGACCCAGTACTTC. It is translated as CASSRTGLKTQYF.

The rearrangement links TRBV5-4 to TRBJ2-5; D is perhaps TRBD2 (6 bases). The CDR3 has 15 residues. Germline values: CDR1 SGHNT, CDR2 YYREEE (reference sequence). The V end was cut by 4 bases, the J end by 5 bases, with 18 bases between. The CDR3 reads CASSPAGTSRETQYF. The CDR3 DNA is TGTGCCAGCAGCCCTGCGGGGACCTCCCGGGAGACCCAGTACTTC.

The chain links TRBV19 to TRBJ2-6; the D is unclear. V was cut by 7 bases and J by 0 bases, with 7 bases left in between. The CDR3 is made up of 14 amino acids. Germline CDR1 is LNHDA and CDR2 is SQIVND (reference sequence). DNA for the CDR3: TGTGCCAGTACTAGTAGCTCTGGGGCCAACGTCCTGACTTTC. Its translation: CASTSSSGANVLTF.

The rearrangement uses TRBV10-3 and TRBJ1-2, with 9 positions matching TRBD1. Germline values: CDR1 ENHRY, CDR2 SYGVKD. J was trimmed by 5 bases and V by 4 bases; bases with no gene match: 5. The CDR3 loop spans 14 amino acids. The CDR3 sequence: CAISAPGTGYGYTF. DNA of the CDR3: TGTGCCATCAGTGCGCCCGGGACAGGGTATGGCTACACCTTC.

The V and J genes are TRBV6-5 and TRBJ1-5; a weak D match, TRBD1 (6 bases). V was pared by 9 bases and J by 3 bases, with 12 bases between. Germline V gene lookup returns CDR1 MNHEY and CDR2 SVGAGI. CDR3 size: 13 residues. CDR3 loop: CASLGQSNQPQHF. CDR3 nucleotide sequence: TGTGCCAGTCTAGGACAGTCCAATCAGCCCCAGCATTTT.

This chain links TRBV5-1 with TRBJ2-1; the D gene is possibly TRBD1 (6 bases). V lost 0 bases and J 9 bases, leaving 16 bases between the germline ends. The CDR3 runs 15 residues. The germline V gene has CDR1 SGHRS and CDR2 YFSETQ. The CDR3 DNA reads as TGCGCCAGCAGCTTGGTCCAGGGGACCCGAAGTGAGCAGTTCTTC. Protein product: CASSLVQGTRSEQFF.

There are a few counts of this clone. CDR3 DNA sequence: TGTGCCAGCAATCCCCGGGACACTAACACTGAAGCTTTCTTT. It is translated as CASNPRDTNTEAFF. The chain combines TRBV28 with TRBJ1-1; a possible D gene is TRBD1 (6 bases). The germline V gene has CDR1 MDHEN and CDR2 SYDVKM. This CDR3 comprises 14 residues. Deletions cut 7 bases from V and 2 bases from J, with 14 bases between.

This clone was counted once. This chain joins TRBV9 and TRBJ2-2; 11 nucleotides match TRBD1. Per germline, CDR1 SGDLS and CDR2 YYNGEE. Trimming took 3 bases from V and 4 from J; bases not matched to a gene: 20. The CDR3 is 21 amino acids. CDR3 residues: CASSALDRGRGFGTLTGELFF. In nucleotides, the CDR3 is TGTGCCAGCAGCGCCTTGGACAGGGGGCGCGGATTCGGGACCCTCACCGGGGAGCTGTTTTTT.

The CDR3 sequence is CASTGTSGRSVEQFF. The CDR3 nucleotides are TGTGCCAGTACCGGGACTAGCGGGAGAAGTGTTGAGCAGTTCTTC. The chain recombines TRBV2 with TRBJ2-1, with 14 bases identical to TRBD2. CDR3 length: 15 amino acids. Germline V gene sequence: CDR1 SNHLY, CDR2 FYNNEI. V trimming: 9 bases; J trimming: 9 bases; junction bases outside the gene matches: 10.

This rearrangement joins TRBV28 to TRBJ1-4; D is perhaps TRBD1 (5 bases). V shed 2 bases and J shed 7 bases, with 17 bases lying between them. This CDR3 has 16 residues. Germline CDR1 reads MDHEN; CDR2 reads SYDVKM. CDR3 DNA sequence: TGTGCCAGCAGTTTACCCGGAGGGGTGCGTTCTGAAAAACTGTTTTTT. Encoded protein: CASSLPGGVRSEKLFF.

This clone was seen a single time. The J gene is TRBJ1-2, the V gene TRBV28; weak D call: TRBD1 (6 bases). Trimming cost V 6 bases and J 7 bases, with 18 bases left between them. The CDR3 spans 14 residues. Germline assignment: CDR1 MDHEN and CDR2 SYDVKM. CDR3 in amino acids: CASSRATGYRGYTF. The CDR3 DNA reads as TGTGCCAGCAGCCGCGCGACAGGCTACCGTGGCTACACCTTC.